The rows below give T cell receptor beta chains drawn from one sample of a study of shared clonotypes between healthy human individuals. Some clones are missing from TCRdb's copy, which holds only in-frame ones; the method was immunoSEQ multiplex PCR. The sample includes approximately 1,500,000 clones, roughly 96% seen only once; the top ten take approximately 1.1%. Sequenced sample: naive CD4+ T cells sorted from blood. These receptor sequences come from a man between 25 and 39 years old in good health. The CDR3 runs from the conserved cysteine through the conserved F or W. Fields, in order: V gene, CDR3 length, J gene, CDR3 protein.

V: TRBV9; length: 15; J: TRBJ1-2; CDR3: CASSVGGQGTYGYTF
V: TRBV7-9; length: 13; J: TRBJ2-1; CDR3: CASSLSSPGDQFF
V: TRBV10-3; length: 14; J: TRBJ2-1; CDR3: CAISTSESFGEQFF
V: TRBV6-4; length: 15; J: TRBJ2-1; CDR3: CASSEGTGFLDEQFF
V: TRBV30; length: 13; J: TRBJ1-5; CDR3: CAGGEWCNQPQHF
V: TRBV6-1; length: 12; J: TRBJ1-1; CDR3: CASSDRGDEAFF
V: TRBV15; length: 15; J: TRBJ2-7; CDR3: CATSRTGGSSYEQYF
V: TRBV7-9; length: 15; J: TRBJ2-3; CDR3: CASSASGQSTDTQYF
V: TRBV5-4; length: 15; J: TRBJ2-2; CDR3: CASSSGTGGSGELFF
V: TRBV6-5; length: 16; J: TRBJ2-7; CDR3: CASSYSGSRSSYEQYF
V: TRBV27; length: 14; J: TRBJ2-3; CDR3: CASSLTEPVDTQYF
V: TRBV29-1; length: 15; J: TRBJ1-1; CDR3: CSVHRTGVLDTEAFF
V: TRBV7-8; length: 19; J: TRBJ1-5; CDR3: CASSNNQLRSWGVNQPQHF
V: TRBV5-4; length: 11; J: TRBJ2-1; CDR3: CASSLLNEQFF
V: TRBV5-1; length: 13; J: TRBJ2-7; CDR3: CASSHGGGYEQYF
V: TRBV5-1; length: 18; J: TRBJ2-1; CDR3: CASSMGLAGHYTYNEQFF
V: TRBV18; length: 13; J: TRBJ1-4; CDR3: CATKGQLNEKLFF
V: TRBV27; length: 16; J: TRBJ2-3; CDR3: CASSPLAGGPTDTQYF
V: TRBV2; length: 13; J: TRBJ2-1; CDR3: CASSGGGANEQFF
V: TRBV27; length: 15; J: TRBJ1-5; CDR3: CASSLGSGRNQPQHF
V: TRBV4-1; length: 14; J: TRBJ2-7; CDR3: CASSHSGTGVEQYF
V: TRBV18; length: 15; J: TRBJ2-1; CDR3: CASSPRTGVDNEQFF
V: TRBV18; length: 12; J: TRBJ2-5; CDR3: CASSQDRETQYF
V: TRBV9; length: 14; J: TRBJ1-1; CDR3: CASSVVVAFTEAFF
V: TRBV5-1; length: 16; J: TRBJ1-4; CDR3: CASSTGDSATNEKLFF
V: TRBV27; length: 12; J: TRBJ2-2; CDR3: CASRGQSGELFF
V: TRBV2; length: 15; J: TRBJ1-2; CDR3: CASSVAGQGRDGYTF
V: TRBV29-1; length: 13; J: TRBJ2-7; CDR3: CSVARGTLDEQYF